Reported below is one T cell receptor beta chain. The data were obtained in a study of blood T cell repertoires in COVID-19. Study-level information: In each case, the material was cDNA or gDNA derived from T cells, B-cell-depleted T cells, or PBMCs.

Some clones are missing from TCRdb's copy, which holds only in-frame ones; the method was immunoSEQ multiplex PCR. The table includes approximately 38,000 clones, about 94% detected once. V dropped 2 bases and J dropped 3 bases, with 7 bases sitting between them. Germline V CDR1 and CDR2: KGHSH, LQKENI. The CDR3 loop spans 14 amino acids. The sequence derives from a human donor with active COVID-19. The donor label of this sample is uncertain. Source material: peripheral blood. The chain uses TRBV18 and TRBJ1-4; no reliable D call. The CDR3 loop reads CASSPGRANEKLFF. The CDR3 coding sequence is TGTGCCAGCTCACCAGGGCGAGCTAATGAAAAACTGTTTTTT.